The rows below give T cell receptor beta chains drawn from one sample of a study of blood T cells in healthy people across ages. TCRdb redid the calling of the 5' RACE reads with MiXCR, one entry per CDR3 protein. Counted here are around 1,600,000 distinct CDR3 sequences, roughly 43% occurring once; the ten biggest clones make up less than 5%. The sequencing sample was made of blood. The source of these receptors is a woman between 18 and 30 years old in good health. CDR3s include the opening cysteine and the closing phenylalanine or tryptophan. A row's size may be missing; if present it is once, few, many or a size class.

V gene	clone size	J gene	CDR3 protein
TRBV29-1	.	TRBJ2-1	CSGGLAFPNNEQFF
TRBV18	few	TRBJ2-7	CASSPIITALEEQYF
TRBV4-2	.	TRBJ1-6	CASSQESAGSSGAPHF
TRBV20-1	.	TRBJ1-2	CSARGPILGSGYGYTF
TRBV28	once	TRBJ1-5	CAIKTGDYSNQPQHF
TRBV2	few	.	CATPVRDPETQYF
TRBV4-3	.	TRBJ2-1	CASSLLTSGGANEQFF
TRBV12-3/TRBV12-4	.	TRBJ2-4	CASRPSGVKNIQYF
TRBV19	.	TRBJ2-7	CASSEGQGWIQYF
TRBV12-3/TRBV12-4	few	TRBJ2-7	CASSPGTGHEQYF
TRBV4-2	.	TRBJ2-3	CASSQVFGGGTEYTDTQYF
TRBV7-9	few	.	CASSYWTGALNEQYF
TRBV20-1	few	TRBJ2-5	CSARYEETQYF
TRBV27	.	TRBJ2-5	CASSLYVAGAYNEQYF
TRBV9	.	TRBJ1-6	CASSVASSPLHF
TRBV7-6	.	TRBJ1-2	CASSLGSGAHGYTF
TRBV6-5	few	TRBJ2-3	CASTKAGGDTQYF
TRBV29-1	.	TRBJ2-1	CSVEGGLYNEQFF
TRBV6-5	.	TRBJ2-7	CASSYSPTRGRQYF
TRBV28	.	TRBJ2-5	CASSFNINRVLVYEHYF
TRBV28	few	TRBJ1-1	CASSLIGPEAFF
TRBV12-3/TRBV12-4	few	TRBJ2-7	CASSPGGTTSPYEQYF
TRBV30	.	TRBJ2-1	CAWNPNRGNNEQFF
TRBV7-9	.	TRBJ2-7	CASSTARTNEQYF
TRBV27	few	TRBJ1-2	CASSLYGGYGYTF
TRBV5-1	.	TRBJ2-1	CASCRLAGDNEQFF
TRBV7-9	.	TRBJ1-1	CASSPSRGQNTEAFF
TRBV20-1	few	TRBJ1-1	CSAPPSTEAFF
TRBV20-1	.	.	CSAIFPGLAVYEQYF
TRBV28	.	TRBJ2-7	CASSLDEGGYEQYF
TRBV6-2/TRBV6-3	.	TRBJ1-5	CASTRDLSNQPQHF
TRBV6-2/TRBV6-3	.	TRBJ2-2	CASSSQDLSIGELFF
TRBV20-1	.	TRBJ1-5	CSARQGVFSYSNQPQHF
TRBV20-1	.	TRBJ2-7	CSARNYLQTYEQYF
TRBV25-1	few	TRBJ2-3	CASSELGQGVDTQYF
TRBV27	.	TRBJ2-1	CASSPWTGGIHNEQFF
TRBV4-3	few	TRBJ2-6	CASSQDKGVAGANVLTF
TRBV7-2	few	TRBJ2-6	CASSRSSISGANVLTF
TRBV7-2	.	TRBJ1-2	CASSFRRGNYGYTF
TRBV7-2	once	TRBJ1-5	CASSSLGDGGQPQHF
TRBV4-3	many	TRBJ2-6	CASSQDIQFITSGANVLTF
TRBV5-1	.	TRBJ1-5	CASSLDSGGGQPQHF
TRBV7-2	.	TRBJ1-2	CASSPARGGYGYTF